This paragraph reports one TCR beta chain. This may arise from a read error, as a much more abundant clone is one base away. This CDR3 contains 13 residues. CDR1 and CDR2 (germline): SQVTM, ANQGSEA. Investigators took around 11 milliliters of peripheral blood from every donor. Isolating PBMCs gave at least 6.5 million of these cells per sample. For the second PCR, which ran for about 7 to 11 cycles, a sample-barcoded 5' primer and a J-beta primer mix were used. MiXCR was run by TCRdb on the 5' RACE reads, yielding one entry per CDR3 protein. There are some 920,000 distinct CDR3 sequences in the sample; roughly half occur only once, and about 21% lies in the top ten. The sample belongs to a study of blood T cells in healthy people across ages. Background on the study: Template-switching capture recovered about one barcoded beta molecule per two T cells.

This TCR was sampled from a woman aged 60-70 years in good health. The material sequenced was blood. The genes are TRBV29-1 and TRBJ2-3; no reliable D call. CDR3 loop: CSVKGRITDTLYF. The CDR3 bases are TGCAGCGTTAAAGGGCGGATCACAGATACGCTGTATTTT.